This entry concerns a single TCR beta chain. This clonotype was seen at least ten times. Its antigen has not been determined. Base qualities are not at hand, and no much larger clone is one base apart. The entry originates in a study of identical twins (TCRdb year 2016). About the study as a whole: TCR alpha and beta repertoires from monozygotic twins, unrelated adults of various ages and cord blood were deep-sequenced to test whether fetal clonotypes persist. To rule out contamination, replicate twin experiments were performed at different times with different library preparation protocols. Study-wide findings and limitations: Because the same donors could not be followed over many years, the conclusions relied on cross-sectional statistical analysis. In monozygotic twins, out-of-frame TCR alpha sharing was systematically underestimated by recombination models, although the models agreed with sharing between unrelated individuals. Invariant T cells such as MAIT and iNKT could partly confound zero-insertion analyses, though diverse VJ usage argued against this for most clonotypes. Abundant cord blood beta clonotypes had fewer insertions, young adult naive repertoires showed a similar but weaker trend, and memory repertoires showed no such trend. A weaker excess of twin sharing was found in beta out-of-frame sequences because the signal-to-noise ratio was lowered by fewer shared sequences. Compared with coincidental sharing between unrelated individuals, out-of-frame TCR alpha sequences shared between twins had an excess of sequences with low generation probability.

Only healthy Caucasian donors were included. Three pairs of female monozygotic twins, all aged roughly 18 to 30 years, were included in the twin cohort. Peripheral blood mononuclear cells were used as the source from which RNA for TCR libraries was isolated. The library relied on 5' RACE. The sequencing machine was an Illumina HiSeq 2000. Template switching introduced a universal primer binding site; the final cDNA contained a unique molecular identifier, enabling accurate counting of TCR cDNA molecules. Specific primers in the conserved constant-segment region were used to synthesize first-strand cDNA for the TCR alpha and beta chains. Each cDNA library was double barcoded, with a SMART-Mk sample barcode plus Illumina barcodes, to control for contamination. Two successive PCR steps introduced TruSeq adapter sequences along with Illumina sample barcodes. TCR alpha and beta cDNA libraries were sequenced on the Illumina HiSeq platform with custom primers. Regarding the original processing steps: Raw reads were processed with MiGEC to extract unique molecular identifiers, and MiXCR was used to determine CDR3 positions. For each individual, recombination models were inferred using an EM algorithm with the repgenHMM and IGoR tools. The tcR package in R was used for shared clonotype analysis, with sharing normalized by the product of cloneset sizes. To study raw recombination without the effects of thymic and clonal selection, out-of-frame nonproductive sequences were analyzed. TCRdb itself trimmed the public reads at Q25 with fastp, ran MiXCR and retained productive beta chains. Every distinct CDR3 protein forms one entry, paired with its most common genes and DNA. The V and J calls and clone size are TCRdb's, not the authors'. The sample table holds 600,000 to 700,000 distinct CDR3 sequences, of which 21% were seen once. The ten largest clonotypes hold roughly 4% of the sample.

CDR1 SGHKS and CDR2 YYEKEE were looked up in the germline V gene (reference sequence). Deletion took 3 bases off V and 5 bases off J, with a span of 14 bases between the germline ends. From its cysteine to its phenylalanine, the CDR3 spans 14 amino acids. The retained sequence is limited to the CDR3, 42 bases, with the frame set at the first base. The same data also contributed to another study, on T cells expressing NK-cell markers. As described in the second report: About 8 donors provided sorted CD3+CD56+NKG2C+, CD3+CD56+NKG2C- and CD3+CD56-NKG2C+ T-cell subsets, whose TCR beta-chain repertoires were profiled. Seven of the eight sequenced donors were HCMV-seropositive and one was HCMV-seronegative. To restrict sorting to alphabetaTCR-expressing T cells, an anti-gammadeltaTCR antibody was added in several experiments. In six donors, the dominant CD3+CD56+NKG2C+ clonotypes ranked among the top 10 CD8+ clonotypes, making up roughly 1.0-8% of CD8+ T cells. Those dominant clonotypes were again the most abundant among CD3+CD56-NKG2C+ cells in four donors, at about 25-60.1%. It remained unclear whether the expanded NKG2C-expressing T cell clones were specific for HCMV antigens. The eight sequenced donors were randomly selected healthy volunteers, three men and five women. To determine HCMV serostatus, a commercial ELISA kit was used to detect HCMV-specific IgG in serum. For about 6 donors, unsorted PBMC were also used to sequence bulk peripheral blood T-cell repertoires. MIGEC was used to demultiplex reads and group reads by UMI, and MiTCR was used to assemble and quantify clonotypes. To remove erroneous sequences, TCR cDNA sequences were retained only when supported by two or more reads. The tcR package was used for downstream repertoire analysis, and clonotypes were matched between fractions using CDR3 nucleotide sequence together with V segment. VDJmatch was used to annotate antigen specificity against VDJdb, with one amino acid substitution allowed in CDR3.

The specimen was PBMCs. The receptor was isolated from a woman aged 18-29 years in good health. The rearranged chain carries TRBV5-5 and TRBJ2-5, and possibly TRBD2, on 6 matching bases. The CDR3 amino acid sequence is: CASSWLREVETQYF. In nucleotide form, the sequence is TGTGCCAGCAGCTGGCTGAGGGAGGTGGAGACCCAGTACTTC. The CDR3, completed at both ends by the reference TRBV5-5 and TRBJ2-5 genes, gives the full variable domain DAGVTQSPTHLIKTRGQQVTLRCSPISGHKSVSWYQQVLGQGPQFIFQYYEKEERGRGNFPDRFSARQFPNYSSELNVNALLLGDSALYLCASSWLREVETQYFGPGTRLLVL.